The entry below gives a single T cell receptor (beta chain) sequence along with its context. Generated by immunoSEQ multiplex PCR, the TCRdb table keeps only in-frame clones and is missing some. In the table there are 130,000 or so clones, around 95% of which are singletons. The record originates from a study of T cell changes during pregnancy in multiple sclerosis. The CDR3 runs to 14 residues. Germline values: CDR1 KGHSH, CDR2 LQKENI. Germline trimming cut 4 bases from V and 3 bases from J; bases unmatched to any gene: 5. The receptor was isolated from a female donor with multiple sclerosis, enrolled in a pregnancy study. The source material was peripheral blood, sampled after pregnancy. The chain couples TRBV18 to TRBJ2-7; 8 positions agree with TRBD2. The CDR3 sequence: CASSQVAGGYEQYF. CDR3 in DNA: TGTGCCAGCTCACAAGTGGCGGGGGGCTACGAGCAGTACTTC.